The sequence of this T cell receptor (beta chain) was determined in a study of cytomegalovirus exposure and HLA in healthy donors. General study results and limits: Productive rates of about 87% or about 30% were seen for most TCR beta V segments in an earlier analysis. Prediction of most subjects' HLA-A and HLA-B alleles by TCR beta sequences was reportedly accurate. For TCR beta chains, V- and J-gene trimming was later linked to a missense DCLRE1C variant.

On this clone: No antigen is known for it.

The PCR made use of 60 Vbeta and 13 Jbeta primers. This table comes from immunoSEQ multiplex PCR, and its TCRdb copy is limited to in-frame clones, with some not included. The sample yields about 160,000 clones, around four fifths seen once. V was pared by 2 bases and J by 4 bases, with 14 bases between. The germline gives CDR1 GTSNPN, CDR2 SVGIG (reference sequence). This CDR3 has 15 residues. Unrecorded immune exposure was likely among donors, who were nominally healthy when sampled. Material for sequencing was PBMCs. The TCR comes from a woman aged 50 to 65 in good health and CMV-seronegative. This chain uses TRBV30 with TRBJ2-2, with a weak D call TRBD2 (6 bases). The CDR3 is CAWSTGLIPTGELFF. For the CDR3, the DNA is TGTGCCTGGAGTACGGGACTTATCCCCACCGGGGAGCTGTTTTTT.